This TCR beta chain was captured in a study of cytomegalovirus exposure and HLA in healthy donors. Study-level results: Reports indicate that TCR beta sequences accurately predicted the HLA-A and HLA-B alleles of most subjects.

From germline, CDR1 is MNHEY and CDR2 SVGAGI. V lost 1 base to trimming and J lost 4 bases; unmatched junction nucleotides: 3. The CDR3 has 14 residues. This clone was counted between two and nine times. Antigen specificity is unknown. Primers for the PCR totalled 60 Vbeta and 13 Jbeta. The assay was immunoSEQ multiplex PCR, and TCRdb's table has in-frame clones only and misses some. This table holds more than 110,000 clones, around 75% found once. J is TRBJ1-1 and V is TRBV6-5, with 7 bases fitting TRBD1. The sequencing sample was made of PBMCs. This receptor was obtained from a woman aged 25 to 39 in good health and CMV-seronegative. In DNA form, the CDR3 reads TGTGCCAGCAGTTACTACAGGGGAGGCACTGAAGCTTTCTTT. Translation gives CASSYYRGGTEAFF.